This is a list of T cell receptor beta chains from one sample in a study of T cell responses to AZD1222 COVID-19 vaccine. The data were produced by immunoSEQ multiplex PCR, yet TCRdb's version contains in-frame clones alone and is incomplete. Altogether 95,000 to 150,000 clones are present, roughly 90% being singletons, with the ten largest covering around 8.2%. The sequences come from peripheral blood, collected 28 days after the second AZD1222 dose. The source of these receptors is an adult who received the AZD1222 COVID-19 vaccine. Each CDR3 is given with its conserved first and last residue. Fields, in order: clone size, J gene, D gene, V gene, CDR3 DNA, CDR3 protein. The D gene is left open where the match is weak. Clone size is not always given. Where it is, it says once, few, many or a class for expanded clones.

size: NA
J: TRBJ1-5
D: NA
V: TRBV28
DNA: TGTGCCAGCAGCGCATTGACAGGCCGCAATCAGCCCCAGCATTTT
CDR3: CASSALTGRNQPQHF

size: NA
J: TRBJ1-6
D: TRBD1
V: TRBV7-9
DNA: TGTGCCAGCACCCTGGCCAGGGGGAATTCACCCCTCCACTTT
CDR3: CASTLARGNSPLHF

size: NA
J: TRBJ1-2
D: NA
V: TRBV5-1
DNA: TGCGCCAGCAGCCCCGGGAACTATGATGGCTACACCTTC
CDR3: CASSPGNYDGYTF

size: NA
J: TRBJ2-1
D: TRBD2
V: TRBV6-5
DNA: TGTGCCAGCAGCGTAGCGGGGGGAAATTACAATGAGCAGTTCTTC
CDR3: CASSVAGGNYNEQFF

size: NA
J: TRBJ2-1
D: NA
V: TRBV20-1
DNA: TGCAGTGCTAGTCAGGCTGAGCAGTTCTTC
CDR3: CSASQAEQFF

size: NA
J: TRBJ2-1
D: NA
V: TRBV7-9
DNA: TGTGCCAGCAGCTCGAGGGGCAACCTCGGTGAGCAGTTCTTC
CDR3: CASSSRGNLGEQFF

size: NA
J: TRBJ2-7
D: NA
V: TRBV6-5
DNA: TGTGCCAGCAGGGGGGGGGCCGGAGCCTACGAGCAGTACTTC
CDR3: CASRGGAGAYEQYF

size: NA
J: TRBJ2-1
D: NA
V: TRBV6-5
DNA: TGTGCCAGCGGTAAGTCTAGCGCCAATGAGCAGTTCTTC
CDR3: CASGKSSANEQFF

size: NA
J: TRBJ2-3
D: NA
V: TRBV6-5
DNA: TGTGCCAGCAGCCCCCTGTGGGGCAGCACAGATACGCAGTATTTT
CDR3: CASSPLWGSTDTQYF

size: NA
J: TRBJ2-5
D: NA
V: TRBV7-9
DNA: TGTGCCAGCAGCTCCACAGGCCGGGAGACCCAGTACTTC
CDR3: CASSSTGRETQYF

size: NA
J: TRBJ1-1
D: NA
V: TRBV10-3
DNA: TGTGCCATCGGGGGGGTGAACACTGAAGCTTTCTTT
CDR3: CAIGGVNTEAFF

size: NA
J: TRBJ1-1
D: NA
V: TRBV27
DNA: TGTGCCAGCAGTTTTAAAGGGACACCGCGCACTGAAGCTTTCTTT
CDR3: CASSFKGTPRTEAFF

size: once
J: TRBJ2-3
D: NA
V: TRBV9
DNA: TGTGCCAGCAGCCCCACGGATACGCAGTATTTT
CDR3: CASSPTDTQYF

size: few
J: TRBJ1-2
D: NA
V: TRBV6-1
DNA: TGTGCCAGCAGTGAAGCGTTGGGGGTCGGAGCCTATGGCTACACCTTC
CDR3: CASSEALGVGAYGYTF

size: NA
J: TRBJ1-2
D: NA
V: TRBV15
DNA: TGTGCCACCAGCACCCAAGGGGGAACGGCTGGCTACACCTTC
CDR3: CATSTQGGTAGYTF

size: NA
J: TRBJ1-1
D: NA
V: TRBV18
DNA: TGTGCCAGCTCACCACAGAATCGGGACCCCACTGAAGCTTTCTTT
CDR3: CASSPQNRDPTEAFF

size: NA
J: TRBJ1-1
D: NA
V: TRBV2
DNA: TGTGCCAGCAGTGTCAGCCAGAACACTGAAGCTTTCTTT
CDR3: CASSVSQNTEAFF

size: NA
J: TRBJ2-7
D: TRBD2
V: TRBV5-1
DNA: TGCGCCAGCAGCCGGGGGGGACTAGCGGGAAGAAGCTCCTACGAGCAGTACTTC
CDR3: CASSRGGLAGRSSYEQYF

size: few
J: TRBJ1-1
D: TRBD1
V: TRBV18
DNA: TGTGCCAGCTCACAAACCAGACAGGGCTCCATGAACACTGAAGCTTTCTTT
CDR3: CASSQTRQGSMNTEAFF

size: NA
J: TRBJ2-3
D: TRBD1
V: TRBV29-1
DNA: TGCAGCGTTGGAACAGGGGGGACCACAGATACGCAGTATTTT
CDR3: CSVGTGGTTDTQYF

size: NA
J: TRBJ2-1
D: TRBD2
V: TRBV19
DNA: TGTGCCAGTAGTGGCCATAGCGGGGGGCCGAAGTACAATGAGCAGTTCTTC
CDR3: CASSGHSGGPKYNEQFF

size: NA
J: TRBJ1-1
D: NA
V: TRBV25-1
DNA: TGTGCCAGCAGTGAACTAACGCAGTTGAACACTGAAGCTTTCTTT
CDR3: CASSELTQLNTEAFF

size: NA
J: TRBJ1-2
D: NA
V: TRBV19
DNA: TGTGCCAGTAGTATTGGTGGTCTAAACTATGGCTACACCTTC
CDR3: CASSIGGLNYGYTF

size: NA
J: TRBJ2-5
D: TRBD2
V: TRBV10-2
DNA: TGCGCCAGCCCTACGGGACTAGCGGGGGGGCAGGAGACCCAGTACTTC
CDR3: CASPTGLAGGQETQYF

size: NA
J: TRBJ2-7
D: NA
V: TRBV5-4
DNA: TGTGCCAGCAGCTTGGGGGGGCAGGGCCCCTACGAGCAGTACTTC
CDR3: CASSLGGQGPYEQYF

size: NA
J: TRBJ1-5
D: NA
V: TRBV28
DNA: TGTGCCAGCAGTTTAGATGGGAATCAGCCCCAGCATTTT
CDR3: CASSLDGNQPQHF

size: NA
J: TRBJ1-5
D: TRBD1
V: TRBV6-5
DNA: TGTGCCAGCAGCACCGGGACAGGGGGCTGGTCCCAGCATTTT
CDR3: CASSTGTGGWSQHF

size: NA
J: TRBJ2-7
D: NA
V: TRBV2
DNA: TGTGCCAGCAGTGGACGTAGCGCTGCCTCCTACGAGCAGTACTTC
CDR3: CASSGRSAASYEQYF

size: once
J: TRBJ2-1
D: NA
V: TRBV2
DNA: TGTGCCAGCAGTGAAGCGCTCTCAGGGGACACCTACAATGAGCAGTTCTTC
CDR3: CASSEALSGDTYNEQFF

size: NA
J: TRBJ1-4
D: NA
V: TRBV28
DNA: TGTGCCAGCAGTTTACCGGGCCGATATAATGAAAAACTGTTTTTT
CDR3: CASSLPGRYNEKLFF

size: NA
J: TRBJ1-3
D: NA
V: TRBV3-1/TRBV3-2
DNA: TGTGCCAGCAGCCTCGGTCGACAGACCTCTGGAAACACCATATATTTT
CDR3: CASSLGRQTSGNTIYF

size: few
J: TRBJ1-6
D: NA
V: TRBV6-5
DNA: TGTGCCAGCAGAGGTGAGGGGGTTCGTTCACCCCTCCACTTT
CDR3: CASRGEGVRSPLHF

size: NA
J: TRBJ2-3
D: TRBD2
V: TRBV29-1
DNA: TGCAGCGCTGCAACTAGCGTTGTTAGAGATACGCAGTATTTT
CDR3: CSAATSVVRDTQYF

size: NA
J: TRBJ1-4
D: NA
V: TRBV28
DNA: TGTGCCAGCAGCCTATTTACCGGGACTTCTTATTTT
CDR3: CASSLFTGTSYF

size: NA
J: TRBJ1-2
D: NA
V: TRBV14
DNA: TGTGCCAGCAGCCAAAGGGGGGGCAGAACTAACTATGGCTACACCTTC
CDR3: CASSQRGGRTNYGYTF

size: NA
J: TRBJ2-7
D: NA
V: TRBV28
DNA: TGTGCCAGCAGAGTCACAAGCGGGCACTCCTACGAGCAGTACTTC
CDR3: CASRVTSGHSYEQYF

size: NA
J: TRBJ2-3
D: NA
V: TRBV18
DNA: TGTGCCAGCTCACCAGCGGGCATCACAGATACGCAGTATTTT
CDR3: CASSPAGITDTQYF

size: NA
J: TRBJ1-2
D: TRBD1
V: TRBV7-2
DNA: TGTGCCAGCAGCACACAGGGACAGACTTTCTATGGCTACACCTTC
CDR3: CASSTQGQTFYGYTF

size: once
J: TRBJ2-1
D: NA
V: TRBV19
DNA: TGTGCCAGTAGTATGGGACAAAGCTCCTACAATGAGCAGTTCTTC
CDR3: CASSMGQSSYNEQFF

size: NA
J: TRBJ1-2
D: NA
V: TRBV6-2/TRBV6-3
DNA: TGTGCCAGCAGCCTCGCCGCTAACGGTGGCTACACCTTC
CDR3: CASSLAANGGYTF

size: NA
J: TRBJ1-2
D: NA
V: TRBV7-8
DNA: TGTGCCAGCAGCGCCCCTCGGGGAGCTAACTATGGCTACACCTTC
CDR3: CASSAPRGANYGYTF

size: NA
J: TRBJ2-7
D: TRBD1
V: TRBV16
DNA: TGTGCCAGCAGACCGGGACAGGGCCCTGAGCAGTACTTC
CDR3: CASRPGQGPEQYF

size: NA
J: TRBJ2-1
D: NA
V: TRBV12-3/TRBV12-4
DNA: TGTGCCAGCAGCCCCACTTTGGGTGAGCAGTTCTTC
CDR3: CASSPTLGEQFF

size: NA
J: TRBJ2-1
D: TRBD1
V: TRBV5-1
DNA: TGCGCCAGCAGCTTGCAGGGGGAGTCCTACAATGAGCAGTTCTTC
CDR3: CASSLQGESYNEQFF

size: NA
J: TRBJ2-3
D: TRBD2
V: TRBV18
DNA: TGTGCCAGCTCACCATCGCGGGGGGGCACAGATACGCAGTATTTT
CDR3: CASSPSRGGTDTQYF

size: NA
J: TRBJ1-3
D: NA
V: TRBV19
DNA: TGTGCCAGTAGTATCACGGCATTCTCTGGAAACACCATATATTTT
CDR3: CASSITAFSGNTIYF

size: NA
J: TRBJ1-1
D: NA
V: TRBV5-1
DNA: TGCGCCAGCAGCTTGGACGGTGCGAACACTGAAGCTTTCTTT
CDR3: CASSLDGANTEAFF

size: NA
J: TRBJ1-5
D: TRBD1
V: TRBV7-9
DNA: TGTGCCAGCAGCCGAGACAGGGGAGATCAGCCCCAGCATTTT
CDR3: CASSRDRGDQPQHF

size: NA
J: TRBJ2-3
D: TRBD2
V: TRBV28
DNA: TGTGCCAGCAGATATGTAGCGGGGGGGCGCGATACGCAGTATTTT
CDR3: CASRYVAGGRDTQYF

size: NA
J: TRBJ2-2
D: TRBD2
V: TRBV5-1
DNA: TGCGCCAGCAGCTCATCCCGTAGTAGCGGGAGAACCGGGGAGCTGTTTTTT
CDR3: CASSSSRSSGRTGELFF

size: NA
J: TRBJ1-1
D: NA
V: TRBV6-5
DNA: TGTGCCACCCTTCGGGGGCCCGGGAACACTGAAGCTTTCTTT
CDR3: CATLRGPGNTEAFF

size: NA
J: TRBJ1-3
D: NA
V: TRBV5-1
DNA: TGCGCCAGCAGCTTGAGGGATAGAGACCACTCTGGAAACACCATATATTTT
CDR3: CASSLRDRDHSGNTIYF

size: NA
J: TRBJ2-3
D: NA
V: TRBV28
DNA: TGTGCCAGCAGTTTGGTCAGGGTCACAGATACGCAGTATTTT
CDR3: CASSLVRVTDTQYF

size: NA
J: TRBJ2-2
D: NA
V: TRBV2
DNA: TGTGCCAGCACCCTACAGCCTACCGGGGAGCTGTTTTTT
CDR3: CASTLQPTGELFF

size: NA
J: TRBJ1-6
D: NA
V: TRBV19
DNA: TGTGCCAGTAGTCGAGAGGCCTGGAATAATTCACCCCTCCACTTT
CDR3: CASSREAWNNSPLHF

size: NA
J: TRBJ1-1
D: NA
V: TRBV2
DNA: TGTGCCAGCAGTGATCCCGGACAGAGCCTGAACACTGAAGCTTTCTTT
CDR3: CASSDPGQSLNTEAFF

size: NA
J: TRBJ2-2
D: TRBD1
V: TRBV11-3
DNA: TGTGCCAGCAGCTCCCGGGACAGAAGCCCCGGGGAGCTGTTTTTT
CDR3: CASSSRDRSPGELFF